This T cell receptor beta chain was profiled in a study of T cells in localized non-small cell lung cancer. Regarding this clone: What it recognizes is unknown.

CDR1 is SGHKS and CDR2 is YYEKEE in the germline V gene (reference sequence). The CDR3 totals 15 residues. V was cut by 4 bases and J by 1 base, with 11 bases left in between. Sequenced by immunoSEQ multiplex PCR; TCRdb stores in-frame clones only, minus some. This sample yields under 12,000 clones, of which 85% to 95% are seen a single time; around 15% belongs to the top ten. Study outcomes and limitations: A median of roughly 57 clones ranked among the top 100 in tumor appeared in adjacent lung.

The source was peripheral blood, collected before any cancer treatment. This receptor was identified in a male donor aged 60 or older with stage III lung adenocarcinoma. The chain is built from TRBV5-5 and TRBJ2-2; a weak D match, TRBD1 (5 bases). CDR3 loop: CASSRDRGNTGELFF. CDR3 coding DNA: TGTGCCAGCAGCCGCGACAGAGGGAACACCGGGGAGCTGTTTTTT. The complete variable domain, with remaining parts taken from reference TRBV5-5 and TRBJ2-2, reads DAGVTQSPTHLIKTRGQQVTLRCSPISGHKSVSWYQQVLGQGPQFIFQYYEKEERGRGNFPDRFSARQFPNYSSELNVNALLLGDSALYLCASSRDRGNTGELFFGEGSRLTVL.